Below, one T cell receptor beta chain is given with its context. Antigen specificity is unknown. This specimen belongs to a study of cytotoxic CD8 clonotypes in ibrutinib-treated CLL. Broader study findings: Under therapy, public clonotypes either contracted or stayed stable, and they were uncommon.

Only in-frame clones appear in the TCRdb table, and some are missing; sequencing was by immunoSEQ multiplex PCR. Here the sample spans almost 85,000 clones, roughly 86% being singletons. V shed 3 bases and J 1 base; nucleotides not matched to a gene: 10. The CDR3 sequence is 17 residues long. Germline assignment: CDR1 KGHSH and CDR2 LQKENI. The J gene is TRBJ2-7, the V gene TRBV18; 9 bases agree with TRBD2. The starting material was PBMCs, obtained before ibrutinib treatment. The receptor's source is a human donor with chronic lymphocytic leukemia. The DNA for the CDR3 is TGTGCCAGCTCACCTGGGCTAGCGGGAACAGGGTCCTACGAGCAGTACTTC. Translating it yields CASSPGLAGTGSYEQYF.